Listed below are T cell receptor beta chains from one sample, sequenced in a study of regulatory T cells in long-lasting Graves disease. TCRdb itself ran the multiplex PCR reads through MiXCR, one entry per CDR3 protein. The sample yields hundreds of thousands of distinct CDR3 sequences, around 15% seen once. These data were also reused for a study on T cells in Graves' hyperthyroidism and ophthalmopathy.

The sequencing used peripheral blood mononuclear cells (PBMCs), collected at new diagnosis, from a patient treated with antithyroid drugs. These receptors all come from a man in his forties with Graves disease. Both conserved end residues are part of each CDR3. Fields, in order: D gene, V gene, J gene, clone size, CDR3 DNA, CDR3 protein. D genes are given only for firm matches. The size field is filled for only some rows; it gives once, few, many or a size class.

d_gene: NA
v_gene: TRBV13
j_gene: TRBJ1-4
abundance: NA
CDR3nt: TGTGCCAGCAGCTTGGGGACACCGAATGAAAAACTGTTTTTT
CDR3aa: CASSLGTPNEKLFF

d_gene: TRBD2
v_gene: TRBV7-2
j_gene: TRBJ2-3
abundance: NA
CDR3nt: TGCGCCAGCACCTATTCTAACCGGGGGGTGAAAGATACGCAGTATTTT
CDR3aa: CASTYSNRGVKDTQYF

d_gene: TRBD1
v_gene: TRBV7-9
j_gene: TRBJ1-5
abundance: many
CDR3nt: TGTGCCAGCAGCTGGGGGACAGCCGGGAATCAGCCCCAGCATTTT
CDR3aa: CASSWGTAGNQPQHF

d_gene: NA
v_gene: TRBV9
j_gene: TRBJ1-3
abundance: NA
CDR3nt: TGTGCCAGCAGCGCGGGGCCTTCTAACTCTGGAAACACCATATATTTT
CDR3aa: CASSAGPSNSGNTIYF

d_gene: NA
v_gene: TRBV5-1
j_gene: TRBJ1-1
abundance: many
CDR3nt: TGCGCCAGCAGCTTTATATCGCCCCCGAACACTGAAGCTTTCTTT
CDR3aa: CASSFISPPNTEAFF

d_gene: NA
v_gene: TRBV9
j_gene: TRBJ1-1
abundance: many
CDR3nt: TGTGCCAGCAGCGTAGGGTTGGGGCGGCCGAACACTGAAGCTTTCTTT
CDR3aa: CASSVGLGRPNTEAFF

d_gene: NA
v_gene: TRBV6-2/TRBV6-3
j_gene: TRBJ1-3
abundance: few
CDR3nt: TGTGCCAGCAGTGAATACGAATGGGAGATACTCACTGGAAACACCATATATTTT
CDR3aa: CASSEYEWEILTGNTIYF

d_gene: NA
v_gene: TRBV5-4
j_gene: TRBJ2-1
abundance: NA
CDR3nt: TGTGCCAGCAGGGCGGGTTCCTACAATGAGCAGTTCTTC
CDR3aa: CASRAGSYNEQFF

d_gene: NA
v_gene: TRBV28
j_gene: TRBJ2-3
abundance: many
CDR3nt: TGTGCCAGCAGTTTTGCGGCCAGTCGAACGCCCACAGATACGCAGTATTTT
CDR3aa: CASSFAASRTPTDTQYF

d_gene: NA
v_gene: TRBV6-1
j_gene: TRBJ1-1
abundance: many
CDR3nt: TGTGCCAGCAGTGAATCCTCGGGGGGGAGCCCTGAAGCTTTCTTT
CDR3aa: CASSESSGGSPEAFF

d_gene: TRBD1
v_gene: TRBV3-1
j_gene: TRBJ2-5
abundance: many
CDR3nt: TGTGCCAGCAGCCAAGATAGAACAGGGGTTGAGACCCAGTACTTC
CDR3aa: CASSQDRTGVETQYF

d_gene: TRBD1
v_gene: TRBV6-1
j_gene: TRBJ1-2
abundance: many
CDR3nt: TGTGCCAGCAGTAACCAGGACAGGGGAGCGGATGGCTACACCTTC
CDR3aa: CASSNQDRGADGYTF

d_gene: TRBD2
v_gene: TRBV4-2
j_gene: TRBJ2-1
abundance: many
CDR3nt: TGTGCCAGCAGCCTTCTAGCGGGGGGCCTTAATGAGCAGTTCTTC
CDR3aa: CASSLLAGGLNEQFF

d_gene: NA
v_gene: TRBV7-2
j_gene: TRBJ1-6
abundance: few
CDR3nt: TGTGCCAGCAGATCAGGATGGCAGGGAGGCTCACCCCTCCACTTT
CDR3aa: CASRSGWQGGSPLHF

d_gene: NA
v_gene: TRBV7-9
j_gene: TRBJ1-3
abundance: few
CDR3nt: TGTGCCAGCAGCTTAGCACTCTCTGGAAACACCATATATTTT
CDR3aa: CASSLALSGNTIYF

d_gene: NA
v_gene: TRBV20-1
j_gene: TRBJ1-1
abundance: many
CDR3nt: TGCAGTGCTAGAGATCTGGACAGACTCGTTGCCACTGAAGCTTTCTTT
CDR3aa: CSARDLDRLVATEAFF

d_gene: TRBD2
v_gene: TRBV10-3
j_gene: TRBJ2-5
abundance: many
CDR3nt: TGTGCCATCAGCACCCGGCGGGGGACGGAGGAGACCCAGTACTTC
CDR3aa: CAISTRRGTEETQYF

d_gene: NA
v_gene: TRBV10-3
j_gene: TRBJ2-7
abundance: NA
CDR3nt: TGTGCCATCAGTGGTCCCTGGCGAGGCGAGCAGTACTTC
CDR3aa: CAISGPWRGEQYF